This T cell receptor beta chain was found in a study of T-cell reconstitution after alpha-beta-depleted transplantation in children. Preparation of the TCRbeta library was carried out with unique molecular identifiers. TCRdb re-called the PCR reads with MiXCR, one entry per CDR3 protein. The sample carries about 690,000 distinct CDR3 sequences, roughly 15% recorded once. This clonotype was recorded at least ten times. CDR1 is SGHTA, CDR2 FQGNSA, per germline. V was pared by 4 bases and J by 2 bases, with 5 bases of the junction left unmatched. This CDR3 region has 15 residues. The sequence was collected from a human donor who donated a stem cell graft to a child with acute myeloid leukemia. This chain links TRBV7-2 with TRBJ2-1, with 7 bases identical to TRBD1. The sample in question was PBMCs from the stem cell graft donor, obtained from the stem cell graft. CDR3 region: CASSSDRAPYNEQFF. For the CDR3, the DNA is TGTGCCAGCAGCTCTGACAGGGCCCCCTACAATGAGCAGTTCTTC.